The T cell receptor beta chain under discussion was sequenced for a study of tumor-infiltrating lymphocytes in primary liver carcinoma. Study overall: All patients, whether men or women, fell within 30 to 69 years of age.

This CDR3 comprises 15 residues. The germline gives CDR1 ENHRY, CDR2 SYGVKD. This clonotype was observed once. What it recognizes is unknown. This is likely a read error, given that the CDR3 carries no conserved phenylalanine or tryptophan at its end. Total RNA amounting to around 540 ng was the source from which TCR beta cDNA was made with a constant-region primer. ARM-PCR was slightly modified, and three nested multiplex PCR rounds with it gave rise to the TCR beta libraries. Amplification in the first two PCR rounds was performed using TRBV1-TRBV30 forward primers and a C-beta reverse primer for roughly 9 cycles each. Using its own MiXCR run on the multiplex PCR reads, TCRdb lists one record per CDR3 protein. The table has about 50,000 distinct CDR3 sequences, about 80% seen once. Unsorted bulk tissue (about 20-30 mg) underwent RNA and DNA co-extraction. Patients had chronic HBV infection and were treatment-naive.

Study-wide results and caveats: Tumor-blood pairs (like tumor-adjacent pairs) overlapped less than tumor region pairs did. Tumor specimens were characterized by a significantly higher top-250-clone fraction than blood (p = 0.039).

This rearrangement joins TRBV10-3 to TRBJ2-1; the match to TRBD1 covers 10 bases. Source material: liver tumor tissue from sampling region 5. Subset specified: tumor region T5, tumor centre. This TCR was recovered from a middle-aged man with primary liver carcinoma and hepatitis B virus infection. This chain's CDR3 is CAIRTGTGAYNGQFS. CDR3 in DNA: TGTGCCATCAGAACCGGGACAGGGGCGTACAATGGGCAGTTCTCC.